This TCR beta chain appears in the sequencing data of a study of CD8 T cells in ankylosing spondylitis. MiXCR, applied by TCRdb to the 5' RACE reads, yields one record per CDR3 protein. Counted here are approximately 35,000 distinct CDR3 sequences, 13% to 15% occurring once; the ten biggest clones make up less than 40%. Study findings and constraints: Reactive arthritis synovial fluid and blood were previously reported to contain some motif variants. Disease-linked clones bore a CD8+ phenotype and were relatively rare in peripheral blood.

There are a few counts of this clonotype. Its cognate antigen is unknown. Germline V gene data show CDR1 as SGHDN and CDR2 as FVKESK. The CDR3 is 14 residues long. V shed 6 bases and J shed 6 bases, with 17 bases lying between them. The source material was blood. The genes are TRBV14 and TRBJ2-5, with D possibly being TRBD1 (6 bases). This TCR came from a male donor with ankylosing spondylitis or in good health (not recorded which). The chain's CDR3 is CASSRNQGQQTQYF. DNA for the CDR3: TGTGCCAGCAGTCGTAACCAGGGGCAGCAGACCCAGTACTTC.